The clone carrying this T cell receptor beta chain was seen at least ten times. What it recognizes is unknown. This specimen comes from a study of breast tumors, draining lymph nodes, adjacent tissues. Study outcomes and limitations: Most tumor T cells seemingly derive from lymph node, then expand in tumor.

One entry per CDR3 protein results from TCRdb running MiXCR on the multiplex PCR reads. Of 150,000 to 200,000 distinct CDR3 sequences in the sample, more than 25% were seen once. Samples came from axillary lymph nodes draining the breast cancer. This CDR3 has 18 amino acids. V trimming: 4 bases; J trimming: 2 bases; junction bases outside the gene matches: 11. Germline CDR1 is MNHEY and CDR2 is SVGEGT. J is TRBJ1-6 and V is TRBV6-2 or TRBV6-3; TRBD1 matches at 7 bases. The receptor's source is a female donor with breast cancer. Some clones in this sample may be carry-over from other donors' samples. The sample taken for sequencing was axillary lymph node tissue. The CDR3 DNA is TGTGCCAGCAGTTCTCCCAAAGACAGGGTACCCTATAATTCACCCCTCCACTTT. Protein: CASSSPKDRVPYNSPLHF.